This is a list of T cell receptor beta chains from one sample in a study of OX40 agonist ivuxolimab in advanced cancers. This table comes from immunoSEQ multiplex PCR, and its TCRdb copy is limited to in-frame clones, with some not included. The sample records roughly 50,000 clones, approximately 89% being singletons. Specimen: CD4+ or CD8+ T cells sorted from blood, collected in a trial of the OX40 agonist ivuxolimab. These receptors were collected from an adult with an advanced solid tumor such as melanoma, head and neck, liver or kidney cancer. Each CDR3 is given with its conserved first and last residue. A D gene is named only where the DNA matches it firmly. Clone size is not always given. Where it is, it says once, few, many or a class for expanded clones.

j_call clone_size d_call v_call cdr3_nt cdr3_aa
TRBJ2-2 NA NA TRBV9 TGTGCCAGCAGCGTAGCAAGGGTTGGCGGGGAGCTGTTTTTT CASSVARVGGELFF
TRBJ2-5 NA NA TRBV4-2 TGTGCCAGCAGCCGAAAGGGGGGAGAGACCCAGTACTTC CASSRKGGETQYF
TRBJ2-5 NA TRBD2 TRBV6-7 TGTGCCAGCAGTTACAAACTAGCGGGGCAACAAGAGACCCAGTACTTC CASSYKLAGQQETQYF
TRBJ1-4 NA TRBD1 TRBV11-2 TGTGCCAGCAACCCCGACCTTCGGACAGGGGCTGAAAAACTGTTTTTT CASNPDLRTGAEKLFF
TRBJ2-2 NA NA TRBV6-5 TGTGCCAGCAGTGCCTTACGGGACCCCGGGGAGCTGTTTTTT CASSALRDPGELFF
TRBJ1-2 NA NA TRBV9 TGTGCCAGCAGCACATCCCCGGTAGACTATGGCTACACCTTC CASSTSPVDYGYTF
TRBJ1-5 NA NA TRBV6-1 TGTGCCAGCAGAGAAAGTGGATATCAGCCCCAGCATTTT CASRESGYQPQHF
TRBJ2-7 NA NA TRBV11-3 TGTGCCAGCAGCTTAGGTGTCGACTACGAGCAGTACTTC CASSLGVDYEQYF
TRBJ2-3 NA TRBD2 TRBV6-6 TGTGCCAGCAGTGATGCTAGCGGGAGCACAGATACGCAGTATTTT CASSDASGSTDTQYF
TRBJ1-1 once TRBD1 TRBV29-1 TGCAGCGTAGCCGCTGGGGACAGCGACACTGAAGCTTTCTTT CSVAAGDSDTEAFF
TRBJ1-5 NA TRBD1 TRBV5-8 TGTGCCAGCAGCTCGGGGACAGGGGCATGGAATCAGCCCCAGCATTTT CASSSGTGAWNQPQHF
TRBJ2-3 NA NA TRBV9 TGTGCCAGCAGCGTTGGGGATACGCAGTATTTT CASSVGDTQYF
TRBJ2-7 NA NA TRBV19 TGTGCCAGTAGTGATCAGGACGGCTACGAGCAGTACTTC CASSDQDGYEQYF
TRBJ2-5 NA TRBD1 TRBV25-1 TGTGCCAGCAGTGAAGTCCGGCAGGGGGCACTTCGACAAGAGACCCAGTACTTC CASSEVRQGALRQETQYF